These 25 T cell receptor beta chains originate from one sample sequenced in a study of cytomegalovirus exposure and HLA in healthy donors. This PCR relied on a set of 60 Vbeta primers and 13 Jbeta primers. Assay: immunoSEQ multiplex PCR; the TCRdb copy retains only in-frame clones and omits some. The data contain about 130,000 clones, around 67% of them singletons. Sequencing input: PBMCs. These receptors originate from a man aged 18 to 29 in good health and CMV-seropositive.

The J gene is TRBJ2-1, the V gene TRBV19; 9 nucleotides agree with TRBD1. Trimming cost V 4 bases and J 9 bases; bases outside gene matches: 10. This CDR3 has 15 amino acids. Germline V gives CDR1 LNHDA, CDR2 SQIVND (reference sequence). CDR3 protein: CASSKTGGSRSEQFF. Here the CDR3 DNA reads TGTGCCAGTAGTAAGACAGGGGGTTCTCGTAGTGAGCAGTTCTTC.

About this clone itself: Other DNA variants within this sample encode the same CDR3. J is TRBJ1-2 and V is TRBV6-5; D is undetermined. The germline CDR1 and CDR2 sequences are MNHEY and SVGAGI. The CDR3 has 14 amino acids. V shed 4 bases and J shed 3 bases, with 12 bases lying between them. The CDR3 spells CASSSLSRDYGYTF. The DNA for the CDR3 is TGTGCCAGCAGTTCCCTCTCCCGAGACTATGGCTACACCTTC.

This chain links TRBV5-1 with TRBJ1-1, with D perhaps matching TRBD1 (5 bases). Germline CDR1 and CDR2: SGHRS and YFSETQ. Trimming took off 1 base at V and 1 base at J, with 11 bases between the two ends. This CDR3 has 15 residues. The CDR3 coding sequence is TGCGCCAGCAGCTTGTCGGCGGGGGGGAACACTGAAGCTTTCTTT. It is translated as CASSLSAGGNTEAFF.

The table lists this clone with a few counts. The chain combines TRBV19 with TRBJ2-1; a weak D match, TRBD2 (6 bases). There are 16 residues in the CDR3. Trimming removed 3 bases from V and 6 bases from J, with 18 bases in between. Germline CDR1 LNHDA, CDR2 SQIVND (reference sequence). CDR3 nucleotide sequence: TGTGCCAGTAGTATTCTCTCGGAGGGCCAAGGCAATGAGCAGTTCTTC. Amino acid sequence: CASSILSEGQGNEQFF.

The rearrangement links TRBV9 to TRBJ2-5, with 8 bases identical to TRBD2. The trim removed 0 bases at V and 5 bases at J, leaving 12 bases unmatched. Germline V lookup: CDR1 SGDLS, CDR2 YYNGEE. This CDR3 region has 17 residues. The CDR3 loop is CASSVGSTGGPGETQYF. The CDR3 nucleotides read TGTGCCAGCAGCGTAGGGTCAACGGGAGGGCCGGGGGAGACCCAGTACTTC.

This chain links TRBV13 with TRBJ2-1, with D maybe TRBD2 (6 bases). V was clipped by 1 base and J by 3 bases, with 10 bases between them. The germline gives CDR1 PRHDT, CDR2 FYEKMQ (reference sequence). The CDR3 is 15 amino acids. The CDR3 region is CASSLVAEGYNEQFF. The CDR3 nucleotides are TGTGCCAGCAGCTTAGTCGCGGAGGGCTACAATGAGCAGTTCTTC. Full variable domain (outside the CDR3, taken from reference TRBV13 and TRBJ2-1): AAGVIQSPRHLIKEKRETATLKCYPIPRHDTVYWYQQGPGQDPQFLISFYEKMQSDKGSIPDRFSAQQFSDYHSELNMSSLELGDSALYFCASSLVAEGYNEQFFGPGTRLTVL.

For this clone: The junction does not match germline at one end; this may be a read error. V gene TRBV11-3 combines with J gene TRBJ2-3; D gene unclear. Germline V gene sequence: CDR1 SGHNT, CDR2 YENEEA. This CDR3 contains 14 residues. The CDR3 DNA is TGTGCCAGCAGTTTAGGGCAGAGCACAGATACGCAGTATTTT. This encodes CASSLGQSTDTQYF.

The chain carries TRBV6-5 and TRBJ2-2; D might be TRBD1 (5 bases). The length of the CDR3 is 16 residues. Trimming removed 0 bases at V and 0 bases at J, with 8 bases between. Germline lookup yields CDR1 MNHEY and CDR2 SVGAGI. The CDR3, as DNA: TGTGCCAGCAGTTACTCGATGGGGCCGAACACCGGGGAGCTGTTTTTT. This gives the protein CASSYSMGPNTGELFF.

This clone was observed a handful of times. The V gene is TRBV9, the J gene TRBJ2-7; the match to TRBD2 covers 7 bases. This CDR3 contains 16 residues. Germline CDR1 is SGDLS and CDR2 is YYNGEE. With 4 bases clipped from V and 2 bases from J, the junction kept 12 bases outside the gene matches. The CDR3 DNA sequence: TGTGCCAGCAGCCCTTCTCTAGCGGTCGGAACCTACGAGCAGTACTTC. It translates to CASSPSLAVGTYEQYF. The full variable domain, completed using reference TRBV9 and TRBJ2-7, is DSGVTQTPKHLITATGQRVTLRCSPRSGDLSVYWYQQSLDQGLQFLIQYYNGEERAKGNILERFSAQQFPDLHSELNLSSLELGDSALYFCASSPSLAVGTYEQYFGPGTRLTVT.

The gene calls are TRBV10-3 and TRBJ2-3; no definite D call. This CDR3 is built from 13 residues. CDR1 is ENHRY and CDR2 is SYGVKD in the germline V gene. The V end was cut by 10 bases, the J end by 3 bases, with 14 bases between. CDR3 loop: CATYSEGTDTQYF. CDR3 coding DNA: TGTGCCACCTACAGTGAAGGAACAGATACGCAGTATTTT.

This rearrangement joins TRBV6-5 to TRBJ2-7; 12 bases are a match to TRBD2. The V and J ends lost 5 bases and 1 base, in that order; junction bases with no gene match: 3. Per germline, CDR1 MNHEY and CDR2 SVGAGI. The CDR3 sequence is 15 residues long. The CDR3 here is CASSRLAGESYEQYF. Here the CDR3 DNA reads TGTGCCAGCAGTCGACTAGCGGGAGAATCCTACGAGCAGTACTTC.

The sample holds one count of this clone. This chain uses TRBV5-1 with TRBJ1-2; D possibly corresponds to TRBD1 (6 bases). Trimming pared 5 bases from V and 5 bases from J, leaving 19 bases between. CDR1 is SGHRS, CDR2 YFSETQ, per germline. The CDR3 length is 15 residues. The CDR3 DNA sequence: TGCGCCAGCAGAGCCCAAACAGGGAAATTGTATGGCTACACCTTC. Translating gives CASRAQTGKLYGYTF.

In its sample, this clone was seen a few times. The chain uses TRBV5-4 and TRBJ1-6; a weak D match, TRBD1 (6 bases). This CDR3 comprises 15 residues. The germline CDR1 and CDR2 sequences are SGHNT and YYREEE (reference sequence). Trimming took off 2 bases at V and 6 bases at J, with 12 bases between the two ends. The CDR3 loop is CASSFPAGVNSPLHF. CDR3 nucleotides: TGTGCCAGCAGCTTCCCGGCAGGGGTTAATTCACCCCTCCACTTT.

The gene calls are TRBV10-1 and TRBJ2-1; a possible D gene is TRBD2 (5 bases). The CDR3 is 15 residues long. V lost 4 bases and J lost 10, with 20 bases in between. Per germline, CDR1 WNHNN and CDR2 SYGVQD (reference sequence). This CDR3 is CASSVGGLSPKEQFF. In nucleotides, the CDR3 is TGCGCCAGCAGTGTAGGTGGACTTAGCCCTAAGGAGCAGTTCTTC.

This chain joins TRBV29-1 and TRBJ1-5, with D tentatively TRBD1 (5 bases). Per the germline V gene, CDR1 is SQVTM and CDR2 is ANQGSEA. The V and J ends lost 5 bases and 6 bases respectively, with 11 bases between them. This CDR3 is 12 amino acids long. In nucleotides, the CDR3 is TGCAGCGTTCAGCAGGGAGGTCAGCCCCAGCATTTT. Its translation: CSVQQGGQPQHF.

The V gene is TRBV30, the J gene TRBJ2-7; TRBD1 agrees at 12 bases. The CDR3 covers 13 residues. The germline gives CDR1 GTSNPN, CDR2 SVGIG (reference sequence). V shed 4 bases, J shed 6 bases, and the junction held 4 bases outside the gene matches. This CDR3 reads CAWTGTGGAEQYF. CDR3 nucleotides: TGTGCCTGGACCGGGACAGGGGGCGCCGAGCAGTACTTC.

The chain recombines TRBV19 with TRBJ1-3; 8 bases are a match to TRBD1. The CDR3 length is 16 residues. Germline V gene data show CDR1 as LNHDA and CDR2 as SQIVND (reference sequence). Trimming took 5 bases from V and 4 from J; bases not matched to a gene: 10. This chain's CDR3 is CASSHDRGASGNTIYF. The CDR3 DNA reads TGTGCCAGTAGTCACGACAGGGGAGCGTCGGGAAACACCATATATTTT.

This clone was observed a single time. V gene TRBV6-5 combines with J gene TRBJ1-5; D call uncertain. CDR1 is MNHEY and CDR2 is SVGAGI in the germline V gene. This CDR3 spans 13 amino acids. Trimming stripped 6 bases from V and 7 bases from J, with 13 bases between. For the CDR3, the DNA is TGTGCCAGCAGCCCGGACTCGTGGCAGCCCCAGCATTTT. Amino acids: CASSPDSWQPQHF.

This rearrangement joins TRBV18 to TRBJ2-5; D perhaps matches TRBD2 (6 bases). Per germline, CDR1 KGHSH and CDR2 LQKENI. This CDR3 has 14 residues. V lost 1 base to trimming and J lost 5 bases, with 11 bases between them. This CDR3 reads CASSPLGGRETQYF. The CDR3 nucleotides are TGTGCCAGCTCACCACTCGGGGGAAGGGAGACCCAGTACTTC.

This CDR3 is CASSQDSRFSYEQYF. In DNA, the CDR3 is TGCGCCAGCAGCCAAGATAGCAGATTCTCCTACGAGCAGTACTTC. The chain joins TRBV4-1 to TRBJ2-7, with unresolved D. Germline V gives CDR1 MGHRA, CDR2 YSYEKL. This CDR3 spans 15 amino acids. V dropped 0 bases and J dropped 0 bases, with 9 bases sitting between them.

The J gene is TRBJ2-5, the V gene TRBV5-6, with a tentative D call TRBD2 (6 bases). Trimming left V 4 bases short and J 3 bases short, with 10 bases between. The CDR3 spans 13 residues. Looked up from germline, CDR1 is SGHDT and CDR2 is YYEEEE. CDR3 sequence: CASSPGEEETQYF. In nucleotides, the CDR3 is TGTGCCAGCAGCCCGGGAGAGGAAGAGACCCAGTACTTC.

The chain joins TRBV27 to TRBJ2-7; 14 bases align to TRBD2. The CDR3 contains 16 residues. CDR1 and CDR2 from the germline V gene are MNHEY and SMNVEV (reference sequence). Losses at the gene ends were 6 bases for V and 3 bases for J; bases not matched to a gene: 7. Here the CDR3 reads CASRRKGTSGGYEQYF. CDR3 coding DNA: TGTGCCAGCAGAAGGAAGGGGACTAGCGGGGGCTACGAGCAGTACTTC.

The V call is TRBV28, the J call TRBJ2-7; possibly TRBD1 for D (5 bases). Trimming removed 3 bases at V and 2 bases at J, with 11 bases between. Germline-derived CDR1 and CDR2 are MDHEN and SYDVKM. CDR3 length: 14 amino acids. The CDR3 DNA sequence: TGTGCCAGCAGTTTCTCAGGGTTTACCTACGAGCAGTACTTC. It codes for CASSFSGFTYEQYF.

The chain uses TRBV5-6 and TRBJ1-2; D unclear. Germline values: CDR1 SGHDT, CDR2 YYEEEE. CDR3 length: 15 residues. The V end lost 0 bases, the J end lost 4 bases, and 13 bases lay between the germline ends. CDR3 in amino acids: CASSLEPGEIYGYTF. For the CDR3, the DNA is TGTGCCAGCAGCTTGGAACCGGGAGAGATCTATGGCTACACCTTC.

This clone was seen only a few times. The gene calls are TRBV9 and TRBJ1-2, with 8 bases aligning to TRBD1. The CDR3 covers 15 residues. In germline, CDR1 is SGDLS, CDR2 YYNGEE. V lost 0 bases, J lost 1 base, and 2 bases stayed unmatched. CDR3: CASSVGTGSNYGYTF. Here the CDR3 DNA reads TGTGCCAGCAGCGTAGGGACAGGGAGTAACTATGGCTACACCTTC.